This entry is about one T cell receptor (beta chain). Its antigen remains unknown. These data come from a study of cytomegalovirus exposure and HLA in healthy donors. Study results and limitations: Presence/absence analyses supposed approximately even sequencing depth among donors. The availability of immune exposure information extended only to CMV serostatus.

CDR3 length: 15 residues. With 4 bases removed from V and 1 base from J, the gap between germline ends came to 12 bases. Germline V gene lookup returns CDR1 SGHNT and CDR2 YYREEE (reference sequence). The study ran its PCR with 60 Vbeta and 13 Jbeta primers. Generated by immunoSEQ multiplex PCR, the TCRdb table keeps only in-frame clones and is missing some. Of approximately 290,000 clones listed, over 70% are singletons. The V gene is TRBV5-4, the J gene TRBJ1-3; possibly TRBD1 for D (6 bases). The source material was PBMCs. This TCR derives from a girl between 2 and 10 years old in good health and CMV-seronegative. The CDR3 is CASSDGTTSGNTIYF. In DNA form, the CDR3 reads TGTGCCAGCAGCGACGGGACAACATCTGGAAACACCATATATTTT.